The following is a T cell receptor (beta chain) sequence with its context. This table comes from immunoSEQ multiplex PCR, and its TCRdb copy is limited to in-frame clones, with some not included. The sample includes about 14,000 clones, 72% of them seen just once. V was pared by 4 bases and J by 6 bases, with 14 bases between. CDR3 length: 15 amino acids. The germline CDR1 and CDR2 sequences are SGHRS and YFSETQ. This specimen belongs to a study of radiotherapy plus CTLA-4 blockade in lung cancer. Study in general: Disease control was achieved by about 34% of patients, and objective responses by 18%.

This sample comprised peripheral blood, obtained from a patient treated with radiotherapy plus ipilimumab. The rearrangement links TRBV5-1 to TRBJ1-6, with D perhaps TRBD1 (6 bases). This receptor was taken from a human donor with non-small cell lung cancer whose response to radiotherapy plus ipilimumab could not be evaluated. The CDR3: CASSLDGQFNSPLHF. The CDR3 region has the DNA TGCGCCAGCAGCCTTGACGGACAGTTTAATTCACCCCTCCACTTT. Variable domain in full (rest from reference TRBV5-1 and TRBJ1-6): KAGVTQTPRYLIKTRGQQVTLSCSPISGHRSVSWYQQTPGQGLQFLFEYFSETQRNKGNFPGRFSGRQFSNSRSEMNVSTLELGDSALYLCASSLDGQFNSPLHFGNGTRLTVT.